This T cell receptor beta chain appears in the sequencing data of a study of T-cell memory formation after mild COVID-19. Study conclusions and caveats: Pre-infection memory carried some responding clones, suggesting that cross-reactive memory joined. Later expanders leaned toward CD4+, whereas clones contracting from day 15 to 85 were balanced CD4/CD8. Shrinking CD4+ clones resided mostly in CM and EM, and CD8+ ones in EMRA.

cDNA libraries for TCR alpha and TCR beta, carrying sample barcodes and UMIs, came from 5'RACE with constant-segment primers. TCRdb ran MiXCR on the 5' RACE reads and lists one entry per CDR3 protein. Among about 560,000 distinct CDR3 sequences listed, 15% to 20% were seen once. This clonotype turned up a few times. The antigen is not known. The germline CDR1 and CDR2 sequences are MGHRA and YSYEKL. V was cut by 0 bases and J by 6 bases, with 15 bases left in between. The CDR3 covers 16 residues. Sequenced sample: PBMCs or a T cell subset sorted from them (not recorded which). The rearrangement joins TRBV4-1 to TRBJ2-1; TRBD2 is a possible D gene (7 bases). This receptor was taken from an adult woman who had mild COVID-19 (a few samples of this study predate the infection). Cell type and time point are not known. CDR3 in DNA: TGCGCCAGCAGCCAAGACCCCGGGGGGCTCGGCAATGAGCAGTTCTTC. Its translation: CASSQDPGGLGNEQFF.